Below, 15 T cell receptor beta chains from the same sample are listed, as sequenced in a study of blood T cell repertoires in COVID-19. The repertoire was sequenced with immunoSEQ multiplex PCR; TCRdb's copy has only in-frame clones and lacks some. The sample consists of 110,000 or so clones, approximately 80% of them appearing once. Sequenced material: peripheral blood. These receptors were collected from a woman aged 35 to 49 with acute or convalescent COVID-19.

This clone was recorded once. This chain connects TRBV7-8 to TRBJ1-4; D is possibly TRBD1 (6 bases). Germline CDR1 reads SGHVS; CDR2 reads FQNEAQ. Trimming pared 1 base from V and 7 bases from J, leaving 13 bases between. CDR3 length: 15 amino acids. The CDR3 spells CASSLDTGFGEKLFF. The CDR3 DNA follows: TGTGCCAGCAGCTTAGATACAGGGTTCGGTGAAAAACTGTTTTTT.

The chain recombines TRBV12-5 with TRBJ2-1; possible D gene TRBD1, 6 bases. CDR1 is LGHNT and CDR2 is FRNRAP in the germline V gene. This CDR3 has 17 amino acids. V lost 2 bases and J lost 0, with 14 bases in between. The CDR3 is CASGLLRQESSYNEQFF. As DNA, the CDR3 is TGTGCTAGTGGTTTGCTGCGACAGGAAAGCTCCTACAATGAGCAGTTCTTC.

This clone was picked up a small number of times. The chain recombines TRBV7-2 with TRBJ1-3; 8 bases line up with TRBD1. V shed 5 bases, J shed 2 bases, and the junction held 5 bases outside the gene matches. The CDR3 consists of 15 residues. CDR1 and CDR2 (germline): SGHTA, FQGNSA. The CDR3 sequence is CASSQGATAGNTIYF. The DNA of the CDR3 is TGTGCCAGCAGCCAGGGGGCGACAGCTGGAAACACCATATATTTT.

The V and J genes are TRBV6-1 and TRBJ1-5, with 7 bases that match TRBD1. CDR1 is MNHNS and CDR2 is SASEGT in the germline V gene. The ends lost 1 base at V and 6 bases at J; junction bases unmatched: 12. This CDR3 comprises 17 residues. CDR3 nucleotides: TGTGCCAGCAGTGAAGGGGGGACAGCTCGTTTAGGTCAGCCCCAGCATTTT. Encoded protein: CASSEGGTARLGQPQHF.

This clone was detected only once. The V call is TRBV27, the J call TRBJ2-7; 9 positions agree with TRBD1. Germline CDR1 reads MNHEY; CDR2 reads SMNVEV (reference sequence). The CDR3 is 16 amino acids. J lost 1 base, V lost 2 bases, and 6 bases had no gene match. The CDR3 DNA reads as TGTGCCAGCAGTTTAGGGTTAGGGACAGGGTCCTACGAGCAGTACTTC. Translation: CASSLGLGTGSYEQYF.

The gene calls are TRBV5-7 and TRBJ2-1; 7 bases fit TRBD1. TRBV5-7 is identified as an open reading frame with a role that is uncertain. The CDR3 covers 15 residues. Unmatched junction bases numbered 7, after V lost 2 bases and J lost 5 bases. CDR3 coding DNA: TGTGCCAGCAGCTTTTACAGGGGCTCGGACAATGAGCAGTTCTTC. Encoded protein: CASSFYRGSDNEQFF.

The chain combines TRBV18 with TRBJ1-6, with 9 nucleotides matching TRBD1. The ends lost 6 bases at V and 0 bases at J; junction bases unmatched: 6. Germline CDR1 reads KGHSH; CDR2 reads LQKENI. The CDR3 is 17 amino acids. CDR3 nucleotides: TGTGCCAGCTCTCCGGTGGACAGGGGCTCCTATAATTCACCCCTCCACTTT. It codes for CASSPVDRGSYNSPLHF.

This clone appeared a few times. The CDR3 spells CASSLGDRHDQPQHF. The CDR3 DNA sequence: TGCGCCAGCAGCTTGGGGGACAGACATGATCAGCCCCAGCATTTT. V is TRBV5-1 and J is TRBJ1-5; the match to TRBD1 covers 7 bases. Germline CDR1 is SGHRS and CDR2 is YFSETQ. V was clipped by 0 bases and J by 5 bases; unmatched bases: 5. CDR3 length: 15 residues. Combining the CDR3 with reference TRBV5-1 and TRBJ1-5 gives the whole variable domain KAGVTQTPRYLIKTRGQQVTLSCSPISGHRSVSWYQQTPGQGLQFLFEYFSETQRNKGNFPGRFSGRQFSNSRSEMNVSTLELGDSALYLCASSLGDRHDQPQHFGDGTRLSIL.

The gene calls are TRBV30 and TRBJ1-2; the D gene is possibly TRBD1 (5 bases). The CDR3 sequence is 13 residues long. V was trimmed by 5 bases and J by 4 bases, leaving 14 bases between them. Germline CDR1 GTSNPN, CDR2 SVGIG (reference sequence). CDR3 protein: CAWGRDFAYGYTF. CDR3 in DNA: TGTGCCTGGGGCAGGGACTTTGCCTATGGCTACACCTTC.

This clone was seen only a few times. V is TRBV18 and J is TRBJ2-7; possibly TRBD2 for D (6 bases). Germline assignment: CDR1 KGHSH and CDR2 LQKENI. The CDR3 length is 14 residues. V was pared by 2 bases and J by 3 bases, with 11 bases between. CDR3 region: CASSPGGSIYEQYF. The DNA for the CDR3 is TGTGCCAGCTCACCAGGGGGGTCGATCTACGAGCAGTACTTC.

This chain connects TRBV6-1 to TRBJ1-2; 8 bases match TRBD1. Unmatched junction bases numbered 2, after V lost 3 bases and J lost 2 bases. Germline V lookup: CDR1 MNHNS, CDR2 SASEGT. The CDR3 has 14 residues. The CDR3 is CASSDHRGNYGYTF. The CDR3 DNA is TGTGCCAGCAGTGACCACAGGGGGAACTATGGCTACACCTTC.

The V and J genes are TRBV6-5 and TRBJ1-5; a possible D gene is TRBD1 (5 bases). The CDR3 runs to 15 residues. Per the germline V gene, CDR1 is MNHEY and CDR2 is SVGAGI. V dropped 7 bases and J dropped 1 base, with 14 bases sitting between them. The CDR3, as DNA: TGTGCCAGCACCCTCAATGGGGGGAGCAATCAGCCCCAGCATTTT. It specifies CASTLNGGSNQPQHF.

The chain links TRBV9 to TRBJ2-7, with a tentative D call TRBD2 (5 bases). The CDR3 sequence is 12 residues long. V was pared by 4 bases and J by 7 bases, with 12 bases between. Per the germline V gene, CDR1 is SGDLS and CDR2 is YYNGEE. CDR3 in amino acids: CASSLEGDEQYF. The CDR3 DNA reads TGTGCCAGCAGCCTCGAGGGAGATGAGCAGTACTTC.

The chain combines TRBV11-2 with TRBJ1-2; D is ambiguous. The CDR3 totals 12 residues. V lost 4 bases and J lost 4, with 7 bases in between. Germline assignment: CDR1 SGHAT and CDR2 FQNNGV. CDR3 sequence reads: CASSSRGYGYTF. The CDR3 DNA reads TGTGCCAGCAGCTCCCGAGGCTATGGCTACACCTTC.

In DNA, the CDR3 is TGCAGCGTTCCGGCAGAACTAGGATTTAGCACTGAAGCTTTCTTT. Translated, it gives CSVPAELGFSTEAFF. The rearrangement joins TRBV29-1 to TRBJ1-1; D unresolved. Germline CDR1 SQVTM, CDR2 ANQGSEA. The CDR3 consists of 15 residues. The V end was cut by 5 bases, the J end by 4 bases, with 20 bases between.